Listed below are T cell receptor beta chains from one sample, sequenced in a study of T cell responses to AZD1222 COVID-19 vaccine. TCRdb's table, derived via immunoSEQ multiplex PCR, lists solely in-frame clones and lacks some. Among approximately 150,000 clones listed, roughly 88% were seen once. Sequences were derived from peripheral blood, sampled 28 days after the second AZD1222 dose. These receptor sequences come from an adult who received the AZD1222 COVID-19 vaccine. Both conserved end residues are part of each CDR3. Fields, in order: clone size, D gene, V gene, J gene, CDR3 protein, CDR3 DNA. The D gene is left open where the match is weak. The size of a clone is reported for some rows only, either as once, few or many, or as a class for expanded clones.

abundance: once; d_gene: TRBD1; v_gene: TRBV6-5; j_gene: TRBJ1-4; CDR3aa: CASSFARLGQEKLFF; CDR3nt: TGTGCCAGCAGTTTCGCTCGTTTGGGACAGGAAAAACTGTTTTTT
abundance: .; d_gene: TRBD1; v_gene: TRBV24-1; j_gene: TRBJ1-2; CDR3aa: CATSDFGDSSGYGYTF; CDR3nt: TGTGCCACCAGTGATTTTGGGGACAGCTCAGGATATGGCTACACCTTC
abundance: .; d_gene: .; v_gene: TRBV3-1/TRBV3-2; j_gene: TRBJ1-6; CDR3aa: CASSQDRLSPLHF; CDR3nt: TGTGCCAGCAGCCAAGATAGGCTTTCACCCCTCCACTTT
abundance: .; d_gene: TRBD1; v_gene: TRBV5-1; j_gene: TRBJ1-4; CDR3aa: CASSLAGQGVEKLFF; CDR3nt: TGCGCCAGCAGCTTGGCGGGACAGGGCGTAGAAAAACTGTTTTTT
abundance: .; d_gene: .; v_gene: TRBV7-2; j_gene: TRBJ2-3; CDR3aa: CASSLQSTRADTQYF; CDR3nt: TGTGCCAGCAGCCTACAGTCCACTAGGGCAGATACGCAGTATTTT
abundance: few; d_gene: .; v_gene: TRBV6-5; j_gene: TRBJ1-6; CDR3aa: CASGRGVGSPLHF; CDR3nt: TGTGCCAGCGGGAGAGGGGTCGGATCACCCCTCCACTTT
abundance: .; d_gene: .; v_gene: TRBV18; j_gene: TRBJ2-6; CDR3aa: CASSLSHQGLSGANVLTF; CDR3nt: TGTGCCAGCTCACTGAGTCACCAAGGCCTCTCTGGGGCCAACGTCCTGACTTTC
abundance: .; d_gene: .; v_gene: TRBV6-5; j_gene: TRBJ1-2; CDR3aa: CASSYSGSNYGYTF; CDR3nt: TGTGCCAGCAGTTACAGCGGCAGCAACTATGGCTACACCTTC
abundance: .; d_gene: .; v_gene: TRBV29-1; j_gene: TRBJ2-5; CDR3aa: CSVHREGETQYF; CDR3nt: TGCAGCGTTCACAGGGAGGGGGAGACCCAGTACTTC
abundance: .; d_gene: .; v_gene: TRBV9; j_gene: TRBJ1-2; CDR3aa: CASSVGVGGYTF; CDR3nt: TGTGCCAGCAGCGTAGGGGTAGGCGGCTACACCTTC
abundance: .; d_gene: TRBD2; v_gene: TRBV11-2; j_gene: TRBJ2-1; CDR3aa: CASSRSGTSGRGEQFF; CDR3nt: TGTGCCAGCAGCCGATCCGGGACTAGCGGGAGAGGTGAGCAGTTCTTC
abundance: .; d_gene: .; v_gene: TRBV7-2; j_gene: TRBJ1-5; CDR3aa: CASSQRGGYNQPQHF; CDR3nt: TGTGCCAGCAGCCAACGGGGGGGCTACAATCAGCCCCAGCATTTT
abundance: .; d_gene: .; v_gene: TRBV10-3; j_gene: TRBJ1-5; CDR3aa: CAISPDSYQPQHF; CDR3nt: TGTGCCATCAGCCCGGACAGCTATCAGCCCCAGCATTTT
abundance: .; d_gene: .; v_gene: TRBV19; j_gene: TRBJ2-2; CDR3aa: CASSKTVSTGELFF; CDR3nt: TGTGCCAGTAGTAAGACAGTCTCCACCGGGGAGCTGTTTTTT
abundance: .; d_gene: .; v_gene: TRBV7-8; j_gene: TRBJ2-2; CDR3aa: CASSLAGATTGELFF; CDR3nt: TGTGCCAGCAGCTTAGCAGGGGCGACCACCGGGGAGCTGTTTTTT
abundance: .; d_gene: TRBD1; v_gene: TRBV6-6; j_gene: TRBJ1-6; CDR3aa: CASSGSTGRPYNSPLHF; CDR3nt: TGTGCCAGCAGTGGATCGACAGGGCGCCCCTATAATTCACCCCTCCACTTT
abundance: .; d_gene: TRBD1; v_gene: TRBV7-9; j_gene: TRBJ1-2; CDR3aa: CASSLDRGRVGYGYTF; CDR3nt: TGTGCCAGCAGCTTAGACAGGGGGCGTGTAGGCTATGGCTACACCTTC
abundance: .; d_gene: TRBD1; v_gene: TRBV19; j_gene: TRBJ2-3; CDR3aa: CATRTGTDTQYF; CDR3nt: TGTGCCACTAGGACAGGGACAGATACGCAGTATTTT